Following are 11 T cell receptor beta chains from one sample sequenced in a study of beta chain features in type 1 diabetes. Sequenced material consisted of expressed TCRB transcripts (all of the isolated RNA was reverse transcribed). The method was immunoSEQ multiplex PCR; TCRdb's version includes in-frame clones alone and lacks a portion of them. The table lists roughly 41,000 clones, around 45% of them singletons. The sample was central memory CD4+ T cells from blood. These receptors were taken from a woman in her late teens or twenties in good health.

The chain recombines TRBV2 with TRBJ1-1; TRBD1 is a possible D gene (6 bases). In germline, CDR1 is SNHLY, CDR2 FYNNEI. The CDR3 is made up of 16 amino acids. V gave up 8 bases and J gave up 1 base, with 20 bases separating them. The CDR3 nucleotides read TGTGCCAGCGGGCGGGGGGGGGCGCAGGGGAACACTGAAGCTTTCTTT. Translation gives CASGRGGAQGNTEAFF.

The V gene is TRBV11-1, the J gene TRBJ2-7; TRBD1 matches 9 bases. This CDR3 spans 16 amino acids. Germline CDR1 reads SGHAT; CDR2 reads FQDESV (reference sequence). The V segment lost 5 bases and the J segment 1 base; nucleotides outside the gene matches: 9. The CDR3 DNA sequence: TGTGCCAGCAGCACCTTACCGGGACAGGGATCCTACGAGCAGTACTTC. This gives the protein CASSTLPGQGSYEQYF.

The chain links TRBV27 to TRBJ2-4; D might be TRBD1 (5 bases). V was shortened by 0 bases and J by 0 bases, with 15 bases between the two germline ends. This CDR3 has 18 amino acids. CDR1 MNHEY and CDR2 SMNVEV come from the germline V gene (reference sequence). The CDR3 sequence is CASSLSRQLLLAKNIQYF. The CDR3 nucleotides read TGTGCCAGCAGTTTATCAAGACAGCTCCTTCTAGCCAAAAACATTCAGTACTTC.

This rearrangement joins TRBV7-9 to TRBJ2-5, with D possibly TRBD1 on 5 matching bases. V was trimmed by 6 bases and J by 2 bases, leaving 10 bases between them. From germline, CDR1 is SEHNR and CDR2 FQNEAQ (reference sequence). The length of the CDR3 is 13 residues. The chain's CDR3 is CASRQRQQETQYF. The CDR3 DNA reads TGTGCCAGCAGACAAAGACAGCAAGAGACCCAGTACTTC.

J is TRBJ2-3 and V is TRBV5-1, with a weak D call TRBD1 (6 bases). Germline loops: CDR1 SGHRS, CDR2 YFSETQ. This CDR3 comprises 15 residues. Deletions cut 4 bases from V and 2 bases from J, with 14 bases between. The CDR3 sequence: CASSQGQSFTDTQYF. In nucleotides, the CDR3 is TGCGCCAGCAGCCAAGGACAGAGCTTCACAGATACGCAGTATTTT.

The chain recombines TRBV30 with TRBJ2-3, with D hard to call. The germline V gene encodes CDR1 GTSNPN and CDR2 SVGIG (reference sequence). The CDR3 runs to 15 residues. Trimming stripped 0 bases from V and 2 bases from J, with 12 bases between. The CDR3 spells CAWSVAEAITDTQYF. The CDR3 DNA reads as TGTGCCTGGAGTGTGGCAGAGGCAATCACAGATACGCAGTATTTT.

The gene calls are TRBV5-1 and TRBJ2-7; possibly TRBD1 for D (5 bases). The CDR3 contains 14 residues. Germline V gene lookup returns CDR1 SGHRS and CDR2 YFSETQ. V was pared by 1 base and J by 5 bases, with 13 bases between. The DNA for the CDR3 is TGCGCCAGCAGCTTGACAGGTCCTCTGGACGAGCAGTACTTC. It translates to CASSLTGPLDEQYF.

As DNA, the CDR3 is TGTGCCAGCAGCTCCGGACAGGGGCGAGGAGAGACCCAGTACTTC. As protein: CASSSGQGRGETQYF. The chain recombines TRBV5-4 with TRBJ2-5; 9 nucleotides agree with TRBD1. The trim removed 3 bases at V and 4 bases at J, leaving 7 bases unmatched. The germline V gene has CDR1 SGHNT and CDR2 YYREEE (reference sequence). This CDR3 is built from 15 residues.

J is TRBJ2-1 and V is TRBV7-2, with 15 positions matching TRBD2. Losses at the gene ends were 5 bases for V and 13 bases for J; bases not matched to a gene: 6. Looked up from germline, CDR1 is SGHTA and CDR2 is FQGNSA. The CDR3 length is 14 residues. The chain's CDR3 is CASSQGLAGGLQFF. The CDR3, as DNA: TGTGCCAGCAGCCAGGGACTAGCGGGGGGCCTACAGTTCTTC.

The rearrangement links TRBV9 to TRBJ2-1; D unclear. Trimming pared 0 bases from V and 4 bases from J, leaving 5 bases between. This CDR3 region has 13 residues. In germline, CDR1 is SGDLS, CDR2 YYNGEE. For the CDR3, the DNA is TGTGCCAGCAGCGTAGCTGAGTACAATGAGCAGTTCTTC. Amino acids: CASSVAEYNEQFF.

The genes are TRBV19 and TRBJ1-4; 7 bases agree with TRBD1. The CDR3 consists of 15 residues. Germline V gene data show CDR1 as LNHDA and CDR2 as SQIVND (reference sequence). With V trimmed by 5 bases and J by 0 bases, 3 bases remained unmatched. The CDR3 region has the DNA TGTGCCAGTAGTGACCAGGGGGCAACTAATGAAAAACTGTTTTTT. It codes for CASSDQGATNEKLFF.